This note documents a single T cell receptor beta chain sequence. Antigen unknown. This sample is drawn from a study of radiation and T cells in renal cell carcinoma. Study observations and caveats: Irradiated tumors had higher TCR clonality than control tumors. Top tumor clonotypes rose in blood 2 weeks post-radiation, then contracted. Baseline intratumoral clonotype presence is unknown without pretreatment biopsies.

Specified treatment: 15 Gy SBRT to primary tumor, nephrectomy 4 weeks later. The germline gives CDR1 MDHEN, CDR2 SYDVKM. The CDR3 is 13 amino acids. J gave up 4 bases and V 6 bases, and 3 bases lay outside the gene matches. Only in-frame clones appear in the TCRdb table, and some are missing; sequencing was by immunoSEQ multiplex PCR. The sample gives about 18,000 clones, less than 65% of which show up once; approximately 12% is in the top ten. The sample consisted of tumor tissue, taken from a patient whose treatment included radiotherapy and nephrectomy. This TCR derives from a man over 45 with renal cell carcinoma. The genes are TRBV28 and TRBJ1-2, with 9 bases aligning to TRBD1. CDR3 sequence (DNA): TGTGCCAGCAGACCGGGACAGGGCTATGGCTACACCTTC. Amino acids: CASRPGQGYGYTF.